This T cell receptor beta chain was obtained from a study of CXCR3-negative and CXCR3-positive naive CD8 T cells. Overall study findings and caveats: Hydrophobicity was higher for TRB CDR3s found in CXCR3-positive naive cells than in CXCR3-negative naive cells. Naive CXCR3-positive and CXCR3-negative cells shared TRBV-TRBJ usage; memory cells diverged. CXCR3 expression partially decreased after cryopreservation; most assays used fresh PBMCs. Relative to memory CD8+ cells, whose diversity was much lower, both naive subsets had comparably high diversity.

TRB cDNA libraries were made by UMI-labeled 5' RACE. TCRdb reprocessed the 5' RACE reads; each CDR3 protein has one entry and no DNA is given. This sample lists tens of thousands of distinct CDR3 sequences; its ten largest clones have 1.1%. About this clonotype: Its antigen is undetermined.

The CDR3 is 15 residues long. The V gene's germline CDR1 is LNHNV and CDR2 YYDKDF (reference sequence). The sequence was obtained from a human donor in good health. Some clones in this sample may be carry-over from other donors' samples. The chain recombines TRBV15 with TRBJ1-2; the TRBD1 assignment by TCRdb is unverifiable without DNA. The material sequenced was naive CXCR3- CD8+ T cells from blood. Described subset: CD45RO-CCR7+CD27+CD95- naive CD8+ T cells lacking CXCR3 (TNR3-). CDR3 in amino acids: CATSREYGDTHGYTF. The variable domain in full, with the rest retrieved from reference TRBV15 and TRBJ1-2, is DAMVIQNPRYQVTQFGKPVTLSCSQTLNHNVMYWYQQKSSQAPKLLFHYYDKDFNNEADTPDNFQSRRPNTSFCFLDIRSPGLGDTAMYLCATSREYGDTHGYTFGSGTRLTVV.